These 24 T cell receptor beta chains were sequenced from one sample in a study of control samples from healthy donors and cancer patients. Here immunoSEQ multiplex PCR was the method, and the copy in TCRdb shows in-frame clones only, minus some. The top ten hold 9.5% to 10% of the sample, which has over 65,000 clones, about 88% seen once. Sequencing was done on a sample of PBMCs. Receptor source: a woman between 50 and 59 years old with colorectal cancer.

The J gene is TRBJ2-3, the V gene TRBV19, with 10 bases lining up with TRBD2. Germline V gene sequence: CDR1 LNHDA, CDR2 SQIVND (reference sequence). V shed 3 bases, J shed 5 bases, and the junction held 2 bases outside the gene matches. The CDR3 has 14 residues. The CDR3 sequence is CASSMASGGDTQYF. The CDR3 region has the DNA TGTGCCAGTAGTATGGCTAGCGGGGGAGATACGCAGTATTTT.

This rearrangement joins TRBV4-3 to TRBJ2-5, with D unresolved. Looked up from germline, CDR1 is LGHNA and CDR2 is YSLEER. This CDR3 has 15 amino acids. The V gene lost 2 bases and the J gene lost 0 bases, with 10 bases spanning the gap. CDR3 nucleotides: TGCGCCAGCAGCCAATACTCCGGGTACCAAGAGACCCAGTACTTC. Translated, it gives CASSQYSGYQETQYF.

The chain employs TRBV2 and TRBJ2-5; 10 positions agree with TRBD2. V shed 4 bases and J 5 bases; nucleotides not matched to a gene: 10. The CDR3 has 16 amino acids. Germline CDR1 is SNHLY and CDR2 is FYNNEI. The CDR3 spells CASSGVTSGVGETQYF. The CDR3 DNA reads TGTGCCAGCAGTGGAGTAACTAGCGGGGTTGGGGAGACCCAGTACTTC.

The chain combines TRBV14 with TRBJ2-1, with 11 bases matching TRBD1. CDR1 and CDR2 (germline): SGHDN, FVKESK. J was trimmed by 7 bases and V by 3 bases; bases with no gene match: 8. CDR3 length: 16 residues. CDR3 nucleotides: TGTGCCAGCAGCCAGGGAAGGGACAGGGGGTTTAATGAGCAGTTCTTC. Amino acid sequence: CASSQGRDRGFNEQFF.

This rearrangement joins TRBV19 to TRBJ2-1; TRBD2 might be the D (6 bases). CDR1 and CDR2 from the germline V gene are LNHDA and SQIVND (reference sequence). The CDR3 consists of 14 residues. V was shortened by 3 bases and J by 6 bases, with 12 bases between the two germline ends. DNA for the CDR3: TGTGCCAGTAGTATCGGTAGCGGCGTCAATGAGCAGTTCTTC. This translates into CASSIGSGVNEQFF.

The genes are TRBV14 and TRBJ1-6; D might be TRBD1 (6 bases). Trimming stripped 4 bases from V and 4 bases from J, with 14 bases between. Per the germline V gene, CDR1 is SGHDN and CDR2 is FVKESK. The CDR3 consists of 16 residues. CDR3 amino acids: CASSRTSGTYNSPLHF. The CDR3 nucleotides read TGTGCCAGCAGCCGGACGTCCGGGACATATAATTCACCCCTCCACTTT.

The CDR3: CASSYSAGGGQPQHF. DNA of the CDR3: TGTGCCAGCAGTTACTCGGCAGGGGGCGGTCAGCCCCAGCATTTT. The V and J genes are TRBV6-5 and TRBJ1-5; TRBD1 agrees at 8 bases. J gave up 6 bases and V 0 bases, and 4 bases lay outside the gene matches. The CDR3 totals 15 residues. Germline V lookup: CDR1 MNHEY, CDR2 SVGAGI.

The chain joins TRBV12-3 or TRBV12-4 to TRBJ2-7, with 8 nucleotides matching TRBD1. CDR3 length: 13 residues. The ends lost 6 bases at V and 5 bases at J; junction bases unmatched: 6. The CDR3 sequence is CASSLQGDHEQYV. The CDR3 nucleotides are TGTGCCAGCAGCCTACAGGGGGACCACGAGCAGTACGTC.

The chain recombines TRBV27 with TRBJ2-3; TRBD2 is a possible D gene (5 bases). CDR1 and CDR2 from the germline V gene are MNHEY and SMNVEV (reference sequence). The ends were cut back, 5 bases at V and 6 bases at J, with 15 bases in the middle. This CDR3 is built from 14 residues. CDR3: CASSPRGPRDTQYF. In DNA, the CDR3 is TGTGCCAGCAGTCCTCGGGGTCCAAGGGATACGCAGTATTTT.

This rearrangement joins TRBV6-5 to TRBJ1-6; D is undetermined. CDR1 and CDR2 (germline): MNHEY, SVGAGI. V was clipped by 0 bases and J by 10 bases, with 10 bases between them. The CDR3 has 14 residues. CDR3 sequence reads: CASSYSEGWSPLHF. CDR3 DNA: TGTGCCAGCAGTTACTCGGAGGGTTGGTCACCCCTCCACTTT.

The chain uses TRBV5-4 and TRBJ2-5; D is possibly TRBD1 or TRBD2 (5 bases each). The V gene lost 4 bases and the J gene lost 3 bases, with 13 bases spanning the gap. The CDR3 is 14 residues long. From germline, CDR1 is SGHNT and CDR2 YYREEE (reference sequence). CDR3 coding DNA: TGTGCCAGCAGCCGAATGGGACCAAAAGAGACCCAGTACTTC. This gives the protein CASSRMGPKETQYF.

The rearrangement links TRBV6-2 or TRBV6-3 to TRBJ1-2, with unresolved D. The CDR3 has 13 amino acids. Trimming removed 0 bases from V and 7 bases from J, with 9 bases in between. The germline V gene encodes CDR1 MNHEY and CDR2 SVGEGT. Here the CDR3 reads CASSYSIDGGYTF. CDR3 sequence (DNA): TGTGCCAGCAGTTACTCGATTGACGGTGGCTACACCTTC.

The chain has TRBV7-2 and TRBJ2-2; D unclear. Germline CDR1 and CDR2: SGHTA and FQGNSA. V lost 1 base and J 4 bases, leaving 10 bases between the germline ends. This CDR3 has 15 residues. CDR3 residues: CASSLGVRSTGELFF. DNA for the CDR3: TGTGCCAGCAGCTTAGGGGTGCGGAGCACCGGGGAGCTGTTTTTT.

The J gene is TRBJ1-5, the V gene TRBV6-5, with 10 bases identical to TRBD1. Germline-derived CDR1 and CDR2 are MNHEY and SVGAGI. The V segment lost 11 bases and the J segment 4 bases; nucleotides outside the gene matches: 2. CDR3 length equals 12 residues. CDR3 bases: TGTGCCGGGGGACAGGGGAATCAGCCCCAGCATTTT. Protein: CAGGQGNQPQHF.

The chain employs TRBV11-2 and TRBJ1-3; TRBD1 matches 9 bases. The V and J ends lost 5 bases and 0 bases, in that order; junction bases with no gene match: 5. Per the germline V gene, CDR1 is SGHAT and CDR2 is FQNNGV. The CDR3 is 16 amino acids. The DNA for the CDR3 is TGTGCCAGCAGCGCACGGACAGGGGCCTCTGGAAACACCATATATTTT. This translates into CASSARTGASGNTIYF.

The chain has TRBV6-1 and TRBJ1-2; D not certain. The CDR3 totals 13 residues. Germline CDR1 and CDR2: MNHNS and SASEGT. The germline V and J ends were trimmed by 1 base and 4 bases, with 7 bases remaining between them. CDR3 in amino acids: CASSEEQGYGYTF. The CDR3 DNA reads TGTGCCAGCAGTGAAGAACAAGGCTATGGCTACACCTTC.

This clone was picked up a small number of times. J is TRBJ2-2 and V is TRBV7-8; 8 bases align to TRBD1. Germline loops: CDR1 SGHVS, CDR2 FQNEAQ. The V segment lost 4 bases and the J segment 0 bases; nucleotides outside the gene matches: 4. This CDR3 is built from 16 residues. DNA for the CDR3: TGTGCCAGCAGCTCTAGGGACAGGCCGAACACCGGGGAGCTGTTTTTT. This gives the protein CASSSRDRPNTGELFF.

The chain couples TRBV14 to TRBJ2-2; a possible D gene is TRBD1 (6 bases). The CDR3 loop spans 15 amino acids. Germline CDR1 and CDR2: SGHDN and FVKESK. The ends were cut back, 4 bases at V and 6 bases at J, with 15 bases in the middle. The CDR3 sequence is CASSPPGTKSGELFF. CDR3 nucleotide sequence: TGTGCCAGCAGCCCCCCCGGGACAAAGTCCGGGGAGCTGTTTTTT.

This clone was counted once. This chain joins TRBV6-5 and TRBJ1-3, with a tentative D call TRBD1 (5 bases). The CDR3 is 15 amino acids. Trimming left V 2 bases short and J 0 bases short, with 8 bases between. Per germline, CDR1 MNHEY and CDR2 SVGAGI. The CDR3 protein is CASSYVQGSGNTIYF. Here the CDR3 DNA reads TGTGCCAGCAGTTACGTCCAGGGCTCTGGAAACACCATATATTTT.

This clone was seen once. The DNA for the CDR3 is TGTGCCAGCAGCTTAGTTCCGGGAGACATCGATCAGCCCCAGCATTTT. This sequence encodes CASSLVPGDIDQPQHF. The rearrangement links TRBV7-2 to TRBJ1-5; D remains unclear. The CDR3 runs to 16 residues. Germline lookup yields CDR1 SGHTA and CDR2 FQGNSA. V was pared by 1 base and J by 5 bases, with 15 bases between.

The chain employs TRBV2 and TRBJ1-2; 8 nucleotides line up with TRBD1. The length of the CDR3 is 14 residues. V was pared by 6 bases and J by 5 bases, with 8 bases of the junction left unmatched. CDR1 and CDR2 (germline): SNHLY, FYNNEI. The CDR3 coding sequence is TGTGCCAGCAGCGCATCGCAGGGGGCATATGGCTACACCTTC. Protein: CASSASQGAYGYTF.

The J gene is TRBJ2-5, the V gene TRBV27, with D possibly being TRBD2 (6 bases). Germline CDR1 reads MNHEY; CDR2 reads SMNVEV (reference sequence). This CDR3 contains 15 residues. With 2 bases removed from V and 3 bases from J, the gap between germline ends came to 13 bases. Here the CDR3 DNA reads TGTGCCAGCAGTTTACCCGGCGCGGGGAAAGAGACCCAGTACTTC. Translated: CASSLPGAGKETQYF.

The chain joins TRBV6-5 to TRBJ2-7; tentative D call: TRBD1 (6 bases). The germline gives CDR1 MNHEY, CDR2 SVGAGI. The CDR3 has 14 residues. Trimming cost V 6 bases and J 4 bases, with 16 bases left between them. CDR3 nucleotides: TGTGCCAGCAGACTAGGACAGACAAATTACGAGCAGTACGTC. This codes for CASRLGQTNYEQYV.

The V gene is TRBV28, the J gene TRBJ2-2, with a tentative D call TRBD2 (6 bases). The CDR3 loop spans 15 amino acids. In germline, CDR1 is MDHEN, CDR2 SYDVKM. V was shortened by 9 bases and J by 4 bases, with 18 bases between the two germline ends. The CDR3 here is CASTFEEGGTGELFF. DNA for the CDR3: TGTGCCAGTACATTCGAGGAGGGCGGCACCGGGGAGCTGTTTTTT. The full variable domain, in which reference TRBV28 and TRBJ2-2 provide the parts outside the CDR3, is DVKVTQSSRYLVKRTGEKVFLECVQDMDHENMFWYRQDPGLGLRLIYFSYDVKMKEKGDIPEGYSVSREKKERFSLILESASTNQTSMYLCASTFEEGGTGELFFGEGSRLTVL.